These 3 T cell receptor beta chains came from one sample sequenced in a study of cytomegalovirus exposure and HLA in healthy donors. The PCR used 60 Vbeta and 13 Jbeta primers. Data came from immunoSEQ multiplex PCR; TCRdb stores just in-frame clones and leaves some out. The table records 90,000 to 110,000 clones, approximately 12% of them present only once. Sequencing input: PBMCs. These receptor sequences come from a man between 35 and 55 years old in good health and CMV-seropositive.

The V and J genes are TRBV7-6 and TRBJ1-4; D may be TRBD1 (5 bases). This CDR3 region has 14 residues. Trimming removed 2 bases at V and 3 bases at J, with 7 bases between. Germline loops: CDR1 SGHVS, CDR2 FNYEAQ. CDR3 region: CASSLPGSNEKLFF. The CDR3 DNA sequence: TGTGCCAGCAGCTTACCAGGGTCTAATGAAAAACTGTTTTTT.

The CDR3 DNA follows: TGTGCCAGCAGCGAAGATATACTAGCGGGAGTTGATGAGCAGTTCTTC. Translated: CASSEDILAGVDEQFF. The chain recombines TRBV25-1 with TRBJ2-1; 11 nucleotides match TRBD2. There are 16 residues in the CDR3. Per germline, CDR1 MGHDK and CDR2 SYGVNS. V lost 6 bases and J lost 8; bases outside the gene matches: 12.

This chain joins TRBV5-8 and TRBJ2-1, with TRBD2 identical over 7 bases. V trimming: 2 bases; J trimming: 8 bases; junction bases outside the gene matches: 13. The CDR3 extends over 16 amino acids. Germline CDR1 SGHTS, CDR2 YDEGEE. CDR3: CASSFSHEVSGDEQFF. The CDR3 DNA reads TGTGCCAGCAGCTTCAGCCATGAGGTGAGCGGGGATGAGCAGTTCTTC.